Below, 11 T cell receptor beta chains from the same sample are listed, as sequenced in a study of blood T cells in healthy people across ages. Next came a second PCR, run for about 7 to 12 cycles, which used a sample-barcoded 5' primer along with a J-beta primer mix. TCRdb passed the 5' RACE reads through MiXCR, listing each CDR3 protein once. The sample has about 630,000 distinct CDR3 sequences, roughly 21% seen once. What was sequenced was blood. These receptors were taken from a man between 70 and 80 years old in good health.

Only a few counts were recorded for this clonotype. This chain uses TRBV18 with TRBJ2-3, with 7 bases matching TRBD1. The CDR3 contains 15 residues. V lost 3 bases and J lost 0; bases outside the gene matches: 3. Germline CDR1 is KGHSH and CDR2 is LQKENI. CDR3 sequence: CASSPQQGSTDTQYF. In DNA, the CDR3 is TGTGCCAGCTCACCCCAACAGGGGAGCACAGATACGCAGTATTTT.

This clonotype came up many times. The chain is built from TRBV7-9 and TRBJ2-5; TRBD1 matches 11 bases. CDR3 size: 15 residues. Germline values: CDR1 SEHNR, CDR2 FQNEAQ (reference sequence). The J segment lost 3 bases and the V segment lost 5 bases, leaving 5 bases of the junction unmatched. The CDR3: CASSDGQGAKETQYF. The DNA for the CDR3 is TGTGCCAGCAGCGACGGACAGGGGGCGAAAGAGACCCAGTACTTC.

This clonotype showed up just a few times. The CDR3 loop reads CATSARGGVTEAFF. In DNA form, the CDR3 reads TGTGCCACCAGTGCTCGAGGGGGTGTTACTGAAGCTTTCTTT. V gene TRBV24-1 combines with J gene TRBJ1-1; TRBD1 is a possible D gene (6 bases). Trimming took 5 bases from V and 5 from J, leaving 14 bases between them. Germline V CDR1 and CDR2: KGHDR, SFDVKD. The length of the CDR3 is 14 residues.

J is TRBJ2-7 and V is TRBV20-1; 8 bases are a match to TRBD2. CDR1 and CDR2 (germline): DFQATT, SNEGSKA (reference sequence). The CDR3 is made up of 14 amino acids. The V gene end was trimmed by 5 bases and the J gene end by 1 base; junction bases not matched to a gene: 7. CDR3 coding DNA: TGCAGTGCTGAAGCGGGAGTAGGGTCCTACGAGCAGTACTTC. It specifies CSAEAGVGSYEQYF.

In this sample, this clonotype turned up once. V usage is TRBV27 and J usage is TRBJ1-4, with 7 positions matching TRBD1. Per germline, CDR1 MNHEY and CDR2 SMNVEV (reference sequence). This CDR3 comprises 15 residues. V was clipped by 6 bases and J by 7 bases; unmatched bases: 11. CDR3 in DNA: TGTGCCAGCAGCCCTGTATTAAGACAGGGTGAAAAACTGTTTTTT. This gives the protein CASSPVLRQGEKLFF.

This clonotype was counted a few times. The rearrangement uses TRBV6-5 and TRBJ1-2; 8 nucleotides agree with TRBD1. With V trimmed by 6 bases and J by 3 bases, 6 bases remained unmatched. Germline CDR1 and CDR2: MNHEY and SVGAGI. The CDR3 is made up of 14 amino acids. The CDR3 nucleotides read TGTGCCAGCAGACCGGAGGACAGGGACTATGGCTACACCTTC. Translation gives CASRPEDRDYGYTF.

Ten or more counts support this clonotype. This rearrangement joins TRBV12-3 or TRBV12-4 to TRBJ2-1; D possibly corresponds to TRBD2 (5 bases). Trimming took 1 base from V and 6 from J, leaving 7 bases between them. The CDR3 has 13 residues. This CDR3 is CASSLGGRNEQFF. The CDR3, as DNA: TGTGCCAGCAGTTTAGGCGGGCGCAATGAGCAGTTCTTC.

This clonotype came up a few times. The genes are TRBV7-2 and TRBJ2-5, with 8 bases that match TRBD2. TRBJ2-7 explains the end of the DNA better; the J call may be wrong. The CDR3 spans 16 residues. Germline V gene sequence: CDR1 SGHTA, CDR2 FQGNSA. The CDR3 protein is CASSLFGGGTPDEQYF. CDR3 in DNA: TGTGCCAGCAGCTTATTCGGGGGGGGTACGCCTGACGAGCAGTACTTC.

This clonotype has just a few counts. The chain employs TRBV20-1 and TRBJ2-5; D ambiguous. The tail of the sequence fits TRBJ2-1 better, so the J call may be wrong. The CDR3 runs 14 residues. CDR1 is DFQATT and CDR2 is SNEGSKA in the germline V gene (reference sequence). In DNA, the CDR3 is TGCAGTGCTAGAGATAACCTAAGCCCCAATGAGCAGTTCTTC. It yields the protein CSARDNLSPNEQFF.

The chain uses TRBV29-1 and TRBJ2-6, with 9 bases aligning to TRBD1. V lost 0 bases, J lost 5 bases, and 8 bases stayed unmatched. The CDR3 runs to 17 residues. CDR1 and CDR2 from the germline V gene are SQVTM and ANQGSEA. CDR3 in DNA: TGCAGCGTTGAAGAATGGGACAGGGATCTTAGGGCCAACGTCCTGACTTTC. Amino acid sequence: CSVEEWDRDLRANVLTF.

The sample holds a few counts of this clonotype. The rearrangement uses TRBV6-5 and TRBJ2-7; D is perhaps TRBD2 (6 bases). The CDR3 has 13 amino acids. V lost 5 bases to trimming and J lost 2 bases, with 10 bases between them. Germline CDR1 MNHEY, CDR2 SVGAGI. CDR3 DNA: TGTGCCAGCAGTCAAGGGACTCCCTACGAGCAGTACTTC. Amino acid sequence: CASSQGTPYEQYF.